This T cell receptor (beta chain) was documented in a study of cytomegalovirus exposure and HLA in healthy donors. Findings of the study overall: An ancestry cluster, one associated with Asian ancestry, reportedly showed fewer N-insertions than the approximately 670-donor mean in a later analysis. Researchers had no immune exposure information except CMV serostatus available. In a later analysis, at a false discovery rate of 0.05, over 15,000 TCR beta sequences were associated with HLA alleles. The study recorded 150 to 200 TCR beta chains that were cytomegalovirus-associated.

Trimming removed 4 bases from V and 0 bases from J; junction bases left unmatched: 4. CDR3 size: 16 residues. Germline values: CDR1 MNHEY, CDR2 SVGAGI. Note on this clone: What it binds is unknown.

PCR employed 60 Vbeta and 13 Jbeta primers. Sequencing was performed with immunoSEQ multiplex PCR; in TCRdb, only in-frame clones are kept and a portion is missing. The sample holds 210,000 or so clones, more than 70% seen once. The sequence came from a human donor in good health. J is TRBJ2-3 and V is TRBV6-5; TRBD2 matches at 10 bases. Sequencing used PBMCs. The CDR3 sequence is CASSLTSGASTDTQYF. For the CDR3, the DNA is TGTGCCAGCAGTTTAACTAGCGGGGCAAGCACAGATACGCAGTATTTT.